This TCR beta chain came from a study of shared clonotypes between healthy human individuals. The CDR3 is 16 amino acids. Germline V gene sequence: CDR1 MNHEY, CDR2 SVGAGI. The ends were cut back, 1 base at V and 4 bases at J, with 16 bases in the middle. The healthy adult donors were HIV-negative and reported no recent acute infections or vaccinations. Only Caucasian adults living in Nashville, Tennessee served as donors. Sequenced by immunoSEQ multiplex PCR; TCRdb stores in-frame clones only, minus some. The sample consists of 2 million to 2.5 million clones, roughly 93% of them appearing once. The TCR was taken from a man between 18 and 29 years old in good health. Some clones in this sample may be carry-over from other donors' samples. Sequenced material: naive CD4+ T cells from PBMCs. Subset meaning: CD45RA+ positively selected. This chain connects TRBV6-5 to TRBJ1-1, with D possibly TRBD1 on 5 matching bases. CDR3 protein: CASSYWGVTGPTEAFF. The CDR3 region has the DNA TGTGCCAGCAGTTACTGGGGAGTCACGGGGCCCACTGAAGCTTTCTTT.